The clone carrying this TCR beta chain was detected ten times or more. This entry is derived from a study of regulatory T cells in long-lasting Graves disease. The wider study: It was over 5 years of antithyroid drugs, with positive TSH receptor antibodies, that meant persistent Graves' disease.

For TCR beta, libraries came from iRepertoire HTBI primers and Arm-PCR of CDR3 regions. One entry per CDR3 protein results from TCRdb running MiXCR on the multiplex PCR reads. The sample contains a few hundred thousand distinct CDR3 sequences, 20% to 25% of which appear only once. Specified time point: persistent/refractory GD, antithyroid drugs over 5 years with positive TRAb. From PBMCs, RNA was extracted and then used to make the TCR library. This material consisted of peripheral blood mononuclear cells (PBMCs), taken when the disease was refractory, from a patient treated with antithyroid drugs. This TCR was recovered from a woman aged 40 to 55 with Graves disease.

The CDR3 nucleotides read TGTGCCAGCAGTTACCGCCGCAGCAATCAGCCCCAGCATTTT. Its translation: CASSYRRSNQPQHF. This sequence joins TRBV6-5 and TRBJ1-5, with D unresolved. The V end lost 2 bases, the J end lost 1 base, and 6 bases lay between the germline ends. The CDR3 is 14 amino acids. Germline CDR1 is MNHEY and CDR2 is SVGAGI.